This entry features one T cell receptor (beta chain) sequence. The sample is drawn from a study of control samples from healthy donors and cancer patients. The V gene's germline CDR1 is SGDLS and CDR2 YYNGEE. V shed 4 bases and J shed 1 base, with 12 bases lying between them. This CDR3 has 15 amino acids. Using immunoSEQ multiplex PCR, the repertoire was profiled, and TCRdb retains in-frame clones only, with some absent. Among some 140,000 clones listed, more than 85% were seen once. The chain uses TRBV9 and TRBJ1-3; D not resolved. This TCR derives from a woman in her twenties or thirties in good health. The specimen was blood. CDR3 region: CASSIAGVSGNTIYF. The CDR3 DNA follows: TGTGCCAGCAGCATAGCTGGGGTTTCTGGAAACACCATATATTTT.